This TCR beta chain was sequenced for a study of CD8 T cells in Susac syndrome. Reverse transcription of roughly 0.45 to 1 ug RNA used random hexamers. The authors amplified TCR beta CDR3 across 54 Vbeta and 13 Jbeta using immunoSEQ multiplex PCR. From the immunoSEQ multiplex PCR reads, TCRdb called clonotypes with MiXCR, one entry per CDR3 protein. Of fewer than 85,000 distinct CDR3 sequences in the sample, 94% were seen once. Looked up from germline, CDR1 is SGHRS and CDR2 is YFSETQ. With V trimmed by 5 bases and J by 1 base, 3 bases remained unmatched. The CDR3 totals 14 residues. The receptor was derived from a human donor with Susac syndrome. The sequenced sample was CD8+ T cells from PBMCs. The gene calls are TRBV5-1 and TRBJ2-5, with 9 bases lining up with TRBD1. In DNA, the CDR3 is TGCGCCAGCAGGCGGACAGGGGTCCAAGAGACCCAGTACTTC. Its protein product is CASRRTGVQETQYF.